The 22 T cell receptor beta chains given below trace back to one sample, sequenced in a study of cytomegalovirus exposure and HLA in healthy donors. PCR amplification relied on 60 Vbeta primers (plus 13 Jbeta primers). Sequencing used immunoSEQ multiplex PCR; TCRdb keeps in-frame clones, though not all of them. The sample lists about 140,000 clones; roughly four fifths were seen once. Sequencing was done on a sample of PBMCs. These receptors were collected from a woman between 50 and 59 years old in good health and CMV-seropositive.

This rearrangement joins TRBV28 to TRBJ2-7; TRBD1 matches at 7 bases. The V segment lost 8 bases and the J segment 2 bases; nucleotides outside the gene matches: 9. CDR1 and CDR2 from the germline V gene are MDHEN and SYDVKM. The CDR3 is 14 amino acids. CDR3 DNA: TGTGCCAGCTACAACAGGGGTGAGACCTACGAGCAGTACTTC. Its protein product is CASYNRGETYEQYF. The full variable domain, rest sourced from reference TRBV28 and TRBJ2-7, is DVKVTQSSRYLVKRTGEKVFLECVQDMDHENMFWYRQDPGLGLRLIYFSYDVKMKEKGDIPEGYSVSREKKERFSLILESASTNQTSMYLCASYNRGETYEQYFGPGTRLTVT.

This chain joins TRBV5-1 and TRBJ2-7; TRBD2 matches 9 bases. V lost 1 base to trimming and J lost 4 bases; unmatched junction nucleotides: 6. Germline V lookup: CDR1 SGHRS, CDR2 YFSETQ. This CDR3 comprises 15 residues. The CDR3 reads CASSLTGTSLYEQYF. CDR3 nucleotide sequence: TGCGCCAGCAGCTTGACCGGGACTAGCCTGTACGAGCAGTACTTC.

The chain recombines TRBV7-6 with TRBJ1-6; 7 bases map to TRBD1. The germline V gene encodes CDR1 SGHVS and CDR2 FNYEAQ. V dropped 5 bases and J dropped 7; count of bases not matched to a gene: 8. CDR3 size: 15 residues. The DNA for the CDR3 is TGTGCCAGCAGCATCTTGACAGGGAGCAATTCACCCCTCCACTTT. It encodes CASSILTGSNSPLHF.

The genes are TRBV5-1 and TRBJ2-5; 11 bases line up with TRBD2. Germline V gives CDR1 SGHRS, CDR2 YFSETQ. The CDR3 contains 16 residues. V lost 4 bases and J lost 2; bases outside the gene matches: 7. CDR3 residues: CASSRLAGGQQETQYF. CDR3 DNA: TGCGCCAGCAGCCGGCTAGCGGGAGGCCAGCAAGAGACCCAGTACTTC.

This chain uses TRBV2 with TRBJ1-5, with a possible D match to TRBD1 (6 bases). Trimming left V 9 bases short and J 7 bases short, with 22 bases between. Germline V gene lookup returns CDR1 SNHLY and CDR2 FYNNEI. This CDR3 has 15 residues. CDR3 coding DNA: TGTGCCAGTGGGATACAGGGTGGCTTTGGGCAGCCCCAGCATTTT. Its translation: CASGIQGGFGQPQHF.

This clone has a handful of counts. This chain uses TRBV2 with TRBJ2-6, with TRBD1 matching over 8 bases. The germline gives CDR1 SNHLY, CDR2 FYNNEI. V lost 6 bases, J lost 3 bases, and 10 bases stayed unmatched. The CDR3 length is 17 residues. The CDR3 protein is CASRPGQEIGGANVLTF. In nucleotides, the CDR3 is TGTGCCAGCAGACCGGGACAGGAAATTGGTGGGGCCAACGTCCTGACTTTC.

The J gene is TRBJ1-5, the V gene TRBV5-1; D is perhaps TRBD1 (6 bases). Trimming took 2 bases from V and 2 from J, leaving 11 bases between them. The CDR3 consists of 15 residues. Germline-derived CDR1 and CDR2 are SGHRS and YFSETQ. The CDR3 region has the DNA TGCGCCAGCAGCTTACAGGGCCTCGGCAATCAGCCCCAGCATTTT. Protein: CASSLQGLGNQPQHF.

This clone was seen just once. V and J are TRBV2 and TRBJ1-1, with 9 positions matching TRBD1. From germline, CDR1 is SNHLY and CDR2 FYNNEI. This CDR3 is 14 amino acids long. Trimming at V came to 8 bases and at J to 0 bases, leaving 4 bases not matched to a gene. The CDR3 reads CASGTGQVNTEAFF. CDR3 in DNA: TGTGCCAGCGGGACAGGGCAGGTGAACACTGAAGCTTTCTTT. Together with reference TRBV2 and TRBJ1-1, the CDR3 gives the full variable domain: EPEVTQTPSHQVTQMGQEVILRCVPISNHLYFYWYRQILGQKVEFLVSFYNNEISEKSEIFDDQFSVERPDGSNFTLKIRSTKLEDSAMYFCASGTGQVNTEAFFGQGTRLTVV.

This clone was picked up a small number of times. The gene calls are TRBV6-5 and TRBJ2-1, with 7 bases fitting TRBD2. Unmatched junction bases numbered 7, after V lost 0 bases and J lost 8 bases. The CDR3 contains 15 residues. CDR1 is MNHEY, CDR2 SVGAGI, per germline. Here the CDR3 reads CASSYSGRASDEQFF. The CDR3 nucleotides read TGTGCCAGCAGTTACTCAGGGAGGGCCTCGGATGAGCAGTTCTTC.

This chain connects TRBV5-4 to TRBJ1-2, with 9 bases fitting TRBD1. Germline V gene data show CDR1 as SGHNT and CDR2 as YYREEE (reference sequence). This CDR3 region has 17 residues. Trimming at V came to 3 bases and at J to 2 bases, leaving 11 bases not matched to a gene. For the CDR3, the DNA is TGTGCCAGCAGCTACTTGTTCTCGGGACAGGGAAACTATGGCTACACCTTC. It encodes CASSYLFSGQGNYGYTF. Based on the CDR3 plus reference TRBV5-4 and TRBJ1-2, the full variable domain is ETGVTQSPTHLIKTRGQQVTLRCSSQSGHNTVSWYQQALGQGPQFIFQYYREEENGRGNFPPRFSGLQFPNYSSELNVNALELDDSALYLCASSYLFSGQGNYGYTFGSGTRLTVV.

The rearrangement links TRBV5-6 to TRBJ1-2, with TRBD1 matching over 9 bases. The germline CDR1 and CDR2 sequences are SGHDT and YYEEEE. Germline trimming cut 4 bases from V and 3 bases from J; bases unmatched to any gene: 4. There are 14 residues in the CDR3. CDR3 in DNA: TGTGCCAGCAGCCACAGGGGGCCGGACTATGGCTACACCTTC. Amino acids: CASSHRGPDYGYTF. The full variable domain, its missing parts supplied by reference TRBV5-6 and TRBJ1-2, is DAGVTQSPTHLIKTRGQQVTLRCSPKSGHDTVSWYQQALGQGPQFIFQYYEEEERQRGNFPDRFSGHQFPNYSSELNVNALLLGDSALYLCASSHRGPDYGYTFGSGTRLTVV.

J is TRBJ2-3 and V is TRBV6-5, with 10 bases fitting TRBD1. With V trimmed by 5 bases and J by 7 bases, 9 bases remained unmatched. This CDR3 is 15 amino acids long. Germline V gene sequence: CDR1 MNHEY, CDR2 SVGAGI. The CDR3 region is CASSPGQGHLYTQYF. For the CDR3, the DNA is TGTGCCAGCAGTCCGGGACAGGGGCACCTGTATACGCAGTATTTT.

This chain links TRBV28 with TRBJ1-5, with D maybe TRBD1 (5 bases). Germline CDR1 and CDR2: MDHEN and SYDVKM. V lost 8 bases and J lost 3, with 14 bases in between. CDR3 size: 14 residues. CDR3 protein: CASESTGLNQPQHF. The CDR3 coding sequence is TGTGCCAGCGAATCTACAGGTCTCAATCAGCCCCAGCATTTT.

The J gene is TRBJ1-1, the V gene TRBV7-2; D might be TRBD1 (5 bases). This CDR3 has 14 amino acids. Trimming left V 5 bases short and J 3 bases short, with 13 bases between. Germline V lookup: CDR1 SGHTA, CDR2 FQGNSA. The CDR3 nucleotides are TGTGCCAGCAGCCCTAGTTGGGGGGACACTGAAGCTTTCTTT. Translating gives CASSPSWGDTEAFF.

The chain employs TRBV20-1 and TRBJ1-2; TRBD1 agrees at 7 bases. V trimming: 6 bases; J trimming: 6 bases; junction bases outside the gene matches: 4. The germline V gene encodes CDR1 DFQATT and CDR2 SNEGSKA (reference sequence). This CDR3 region has 11 residues. This chain's CDR3 is CSAWDSDGYTF. CDR3 DNA: TGCAGTGCCTGGGACAGCGATGGCTACACCTTC.

The rearrangement joins TRBV7-2 to TRBJ2-2; 8 nucleotides line up with TRBD1. J gave up 5 bases and V 2 bases, and 16 bases lay outside the gene matches. Per germline, CDR1 SGHTA and CDR2 FQGNSA. CDR3 length equals 19 residues. As DNA, the CDR3 is TGTGCCAGCAGCTTAAGGTGGAGTGGCAGGGGGCCGGAGACCGGGGAGCTGTTTTTT. Translated: CASSLRWSGRGPETGELFF.

This clone was recorded once. The chain combines TRBV16 with TRBJ2-1, with D uncertain. CDR1 is KGHSY, CDR2 FQNENV, per germline. There are 11 residues in the CDR3. The V end was cut by 0 bases, the J end by 10 bases, with 4 bases between. The CDR3 here is CASSQSREQFF. The CDR3 coding sequence is TGTGCCAGCAGCCAATCCCGGGAGCAGTTCTTC.

The gene calls are TRBV5-1 and TRBJ2-7, with 8 bases identical to TRBD2. CDR1 and CDR2 from the germline V gene are SGHRS and YFSETQ. The CDR3 length is 13 residues. The ends lost 5 bases at V and 2 bases at J; junction bases unmatched: 3. The CDR3 DNA follows: TGCGCCAGCAGACTAGCGGAACCCTACGAGCAGTACTTC. This encodes CASRLAEPYEQYF.

The chain couples TRBV5-1 to TRBJ2-1; 14 nucleotides match TRBD2. The V gene end was trimmed by 4 bases and the J gene end by 7 bases; junction bases not matched to a gene: 13. Germline assignment: CDR1 SGHRS and CDR2 YFSETQ. This CDR3 spans 18 amino acids. The CDR3 reads CASSPTGTSGSWFNEQFF. In nucleotides, the CDR3 is TGCGCCAGCAGCCCGACCGGGACTAGCGGGAGTTGGTTTAATGAGCAGTTCTTC.

The V call is TRBV6-8, the J call TRBJ1-2, with 7 bases lining up with TRBD1. The CDR3 is 15 amino acids. The trim removed 5 bases at V and 0 bases at J, leaving 6 bases unmatched. Looked up from germline, CDR1 is MNHGY and CDR2 is SAAAGT. For the CDR3, the DNA is TGTGCCAGCAGTGTCGGGACAGTAACTAACTATGGCTACACCTTC. This codes for CASSVGTVTNYGYTF.

This clone was picked up a small number of times. The chain employs TRBV15 and TRBJ1-1, with D tentatively TRBD1 (6 bases). Germline CDR1 is LNHNV and CDR2 is YYDKDF (reference sequence). V was pared by 3 bases and J by 1 base, with 12 bases between. The CDR3 is made up of 15 amino acids. The CDR3 region has the DNA TGTGCCACCAGCAGCAAACCGACAGGGAACACTGAAGCTTTCTTT. It specifies CATSSKPTGNTEAFF.

The CDR3 spells CASSSSGGRLGNTIYF. The DNA of the CDR3 is TGTGCCAGCAGCTCATCCGGGGGGCGGCTTGGAAACACCATATATTTT. The chain has TRBV7-2 and TRBJ1-3, with D maybe TRBD1 (6 bases). Germline V gives CDR1 SGHTA, CDR2 FQGNSA. This CDR3 has 16 amino acids. V was cut by 4 bases and J by 3 bases, with 16 bases left in between.